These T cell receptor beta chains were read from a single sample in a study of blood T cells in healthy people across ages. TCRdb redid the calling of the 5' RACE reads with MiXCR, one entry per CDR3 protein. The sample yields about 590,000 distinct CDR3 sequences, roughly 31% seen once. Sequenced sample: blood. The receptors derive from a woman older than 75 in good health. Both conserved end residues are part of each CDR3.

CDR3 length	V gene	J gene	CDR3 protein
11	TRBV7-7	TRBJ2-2	CASLPTGELFF
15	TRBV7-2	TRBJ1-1	CASSRTGTGSTEAFF
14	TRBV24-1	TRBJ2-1	CATSDTGTDNEQFF
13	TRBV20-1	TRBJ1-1	CSGPDRGGAEAFF
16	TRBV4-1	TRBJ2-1	CASINRVGRSYNEQFF
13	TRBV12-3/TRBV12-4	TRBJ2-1	CASSMSSYNEQFF
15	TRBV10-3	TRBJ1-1	CAIRASGAENTEAFF
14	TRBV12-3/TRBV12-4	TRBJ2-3	CASSQGRGQDTQYF
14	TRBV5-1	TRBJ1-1	CASSPGEGRAVAFF
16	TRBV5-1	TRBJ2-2	CASSLAGTGKTGELFF
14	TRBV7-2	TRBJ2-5	CASSLEGGRGEQYF
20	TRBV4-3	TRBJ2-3	CTSSQGHLGKSGVLTDTQYF
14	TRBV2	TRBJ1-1	CASTGAGGLAEAFF
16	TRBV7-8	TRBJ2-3	CASSAASGRATDTQYF
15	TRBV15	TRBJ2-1	CATRPGAGLHNEQFF
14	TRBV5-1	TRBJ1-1	CASNRDRVDTEAFF
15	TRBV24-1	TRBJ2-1	CATSGGQGNDNEQFF
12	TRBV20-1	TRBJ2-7	CSATPRGYEQYF
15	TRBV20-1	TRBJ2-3	CSASRDRGLGDTQYF
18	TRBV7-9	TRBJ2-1	CTSSFEGTGGSSYNEQFF
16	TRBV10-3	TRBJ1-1	CAISATQVAKNTEAFF
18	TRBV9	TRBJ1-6	CASSVGSNFRTDFSPLHF
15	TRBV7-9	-	CACSWGGRATHEQYF
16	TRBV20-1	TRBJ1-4	CSARDRRRGVREKLFF
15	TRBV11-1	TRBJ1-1	CASSSDGRSNTEAFF
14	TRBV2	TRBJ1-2	CASSAGTGRNGYIF
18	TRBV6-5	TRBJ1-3	CASSYNPVGLHSGNTIYF
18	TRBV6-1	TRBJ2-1	CASSPTSGGGGSYNEQFF
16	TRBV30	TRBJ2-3	CAWSVQGFPDTDTQYF
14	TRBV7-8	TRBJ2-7	CASSLSGGPVEQYF
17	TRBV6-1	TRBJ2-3	CAGSEVGGAVGADTQYF